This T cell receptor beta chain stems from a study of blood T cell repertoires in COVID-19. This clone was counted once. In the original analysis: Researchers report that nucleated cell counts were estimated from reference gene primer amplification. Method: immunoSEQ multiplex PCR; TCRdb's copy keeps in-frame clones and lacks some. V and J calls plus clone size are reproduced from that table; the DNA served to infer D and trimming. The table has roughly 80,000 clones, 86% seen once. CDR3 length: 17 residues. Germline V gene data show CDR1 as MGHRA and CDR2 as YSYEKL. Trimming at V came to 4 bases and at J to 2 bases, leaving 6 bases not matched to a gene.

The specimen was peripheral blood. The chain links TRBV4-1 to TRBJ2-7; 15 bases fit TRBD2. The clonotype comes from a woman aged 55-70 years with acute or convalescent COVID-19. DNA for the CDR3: TGCGCCAGCAGCCGTGGACTAGCGGGGGGGTCCCCCTACGAGCAGTACTTC. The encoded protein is CASSRGLAGGSPYEQYF.